The 10 T cell receptor beta chains below come from one sample, sequenced in a study of cytomegalovirus exposure and HLA in healthy donors. This PCR relied on a set of 60 Vbeta primers and 13 Jbeta primers. TCRdb keeps only in-frame clones here, not all; method: immunoSEQ multiplex PCR. The repertoire has approximately 170,000 clones, approximately 80% of them found once; the top ten carry 1.2%. The sequencing sample was made of PBMCs. Receptors were obtained from a boy aged 2 to 10 in good health and CMV-seronegative.

Here the CDR3 reads CASSLTAQETQYF. As DNA, the CDR3 is TGTGCCAGCAGCTTGACTGCTCAAGAGACCCAGTACTTC. This chain joins TRBV11-2 and TRBJ2-5; no clear D. V lost 3 bases to trimming and J lost 2 bases, with 7 bases between them. Germline CDR1 is SGHAT and CDR2 is FQNNGV. The CDR3 totals 13 residues.

The chain is built from TRBV30 and TRBJ1-2, with D possibly TRBD1 on 5 matching bases. CDR3 length: 12 amino acids. The V gene lost 7 bases and the J gene lost 8 bases, with 17 bases spanning the gap. Germline V gene sequence: CDR1 GTSNPN, CDR2 SVGIG (reference sequence). The CDR3 sequence: CASPIGGIGYTF. Here the CDR3 DNA reads TGTGCCTCCCCTATCGGGGGAATAGGCTACACCTTC. The variable domain in full, completed from reference TRBV30 and TRBJ1-2, reads SQTIHQWPATLVQPVGSPLSLECTVEGTSNPNLYWYRQAAGRGLQLLFYSVGIGQISSEVPQNLSASRPQDRQFILSSKKLLLSDSGFYLCASPIGGIGYTFGSGTRLTVV.

The CDR3 DNA is TGTGCCTGGAGGGACAGCACGTTCTATGGCTACACCTTC. This sequence encodes CAWRDSTFYGYTF. This chain uses TRBV30 with TRBJ1-2; possible D gene TRBD1, 6 bases. The CDR3 is made up of 13 amino acids. CDR1 and CDR2 (germline): GTSNPN, SVGIG (reference sequence). With 3 bases removed from V and 4 bases from J, the gap between germline ends came to 12 bases.

For this clone: A read error may account for a junction end that differs from germline. This sequence joins TRBV7-7 and TRBJ2-2; D gene unclear. This CDR3 region has 12 residues. CDR1 is SSHAT, CDR2 FNYEAQ, per germline (reference sequence). The CDR3 region is CASSPNTGELFF. CDR3 bases: TGTGCTAGCAGCCCTAACACCGGGGAGCTGTTTTTT.

V and J are TRBV6-6 and TRBJ2-7, with 10 bases lining up with TRBD1. Germline V gene data show CDR1 as MNHNY and CDR2 as SVGAGI (reference sequence). The CDR3 runs to 15 residues. Unmatched junction bases numbered 5, after V lost 0 bases and J lost 6 bases. CDR3 DNA: TGTGCCAGCAGTTACTCTCGGGGGACAGGGGCCGAGCAGTACTTC. Translated: CASSYSRGTGAEQYF.

This chain links TRBV5-6 with TRBJ2-7; 12 positions match TRBD2. V was pared by 0 bases and J by 6 bases, with 4 bases of the junction left unmatched. The CDR3 has 15 residues. Germline CDR1 is SGHDT and CDR2 is YYEEEE. The CDR3 loop is CASSLGTSGTREQYF. For the CDR3, the DNA is TGTGCCAGCAGCTTGGGGACTAGCGGGACCCGCGAGCAGTACTTC.

The rearrangement joins TRBV4-3 to TRBJ1-2, with TRBD1 matching over 9 bases. Germline V gene data show CDR1 as LGHNA and CDR2 as YSLEER. The CDR3 loop spans 15 amino acids. V gave up 4 bases and J gave up 6 bases; unmatched junction bases: 9. The CDR3 nucleotides read TGCGCCAGCAGCCGGACACAGGGGGCGAGGGATGGCTACACCTTC. Protein sequence: CASSRTQGARDGYTF.

V and J are TRBV5-6 and TRBJ2-5, with 12 nucleotides matching TRBD2. V shed 3 bases, J shed 5 bases, and the junction held 11 bases outside the gene matches. The CDR3 is made up of 17 amino acids. The germline gives CDR1 SGHDT, CDR2 YYEEEE. Here the CDR3 reads CASSWKTSGGSRETQYF. The CDR3 DNA follows: TGTGCCAGCAGCTGGAAGACTAGCGGGGGATCTCGGGAGACCCAGTACTTC. Together with reference TRBV5-6 and TRBJ2-5, the CDR3 gives the full variable domain: DAGVTQSPTHLIKTRGQQVTLRCSPKSGHDTVSWYQQALGQGPQFIFQYYEEEERQRGNFPDRFSGHQFPNYSSELNVNALLLGDSALYLCASSWKTSGGSRETQYFGPGTRLLVL.

The chain recombines TRBV4-2 with TRBJ1-5, with D maybe TRBD1 (6 bases). This CDR3 comprises 16 residues. From germline, CDR1 is LGHNA and CDR2 YNFKEQ. Trimming took 3 bases from V and 2 from J, leaving 14 bases between them. The CDR3 bases are TGTGCCAGCAGCCAGGAACAGGGTAGCGGCAATCAGCCCCAGCATTTT. It encodes CASSQEQGSGNQPQHF.

The CDR3 is CASSQQGYITEAFF. CDR3 coding DNA: TGTGCCAGCAGCCAACAGGGATACATCACTGAAGCTTTCTTT. The rearrangement uses TRBV14 and TRBJ1-1; a weak D match, TRBD1 (5 bases). V was clipped by 2 bases and J by 4 bases, with 11 bases between them. The CDR3 totals 14 residues. Germline lookup yields CDR1 SGHDN and CDR2 FVKESK.